Shown below are 5 T cell receptor delta chains from a single sample sequenced in a study of gammadelta T cells in human blood. TCRdb reanalysed the RT-PCR reads via CATT. The sample carries approximately 930 delta-chain clones, approximately 40% recorded once. The sequenced material came from non-Vgamma9Vdelta2 gamma-delta T cells from infant blood. The receptor set was obtained from a human donor.

Worth noting for this clone: A read error likely explains this, since a far larger clone differs by one base. V is TRDV1 and J is TRDJ1; 7 bases line up with TRDD3. The V gene end was trimmed by 0 bases and the J gene end by 0 bases; junction bases not matched to a gene: 37. The CDR3 spans 27 residues. CDR1 is TSWWSYY, CDR2 QGS, per germline. This chain's CDR3 is CALGELGFLVDTLFLGGPHLYTDKLIF. In nucleotides, the CDR3 is TGTGCTCTTGGGGAACTCGGTTTTTTGGTTGACACTCTCTTTCTTGGGGGACCTCATCTGTACACCGATAAACTCATCTTT.

With regard to this clone: Other DNA sequences from this sample encode an identical CDR3 as well. This rearrangement joins TRDV1 to TRDJ1, with D possibly matching TRDD3 (6 bases). V lost 2 bases to trimming and J lost 5 bases, with 21 bases between them. This CDR3 is built from 17 residues. Germline V CDR1 and CDR2: TSWWSYY, QGS. The CDR3 DNA follows: TGTGCTCTTGGGGAAGGTCCCGGGGGAACTTTTACTGATAAACTCATCTTT. It codes for CALGEGPGGTFTDKLIF.

This clone is termed medium-sized. J is TRDJ3 and V is TRDV1; no reliable D call. Germline-derived CDR1 and CDR2 are TSWWSYY and QGS. The V and J ends lost 4 bases and 1 base respectively, with 17 bases between them. The CDR3 contains 19 residues. CDR3 nucleotide sequence: TGTGCTCTTGGGGGCCCCTTGGCTACACGATCCTGGGACACCCGACAGATGTTTTTC. Encoded protein: CALGGPLATRSWDTRQMFF.

This clone is large. The same CDR3 also results from other DNA sequences found in this sample. The gene calls are TRDV3 and TRDJ1, with 9 bases fitting TRDD3. The CDR3 consists of 19 residues. Germline CDR1 is TVYSNPD and CDR2 is GDNSRS (reference sequence). J lost 0 bases, V lost 0 bases, and 17 bases had no gene match. This CDR3 is CAFRRHTGGHIPYTDKLIF. CDR3 bases: TGTGCCTTTAGACGTCACACTGGGGGACATATACCCTACACCGATAAACTCATCTTT.

A remark on this clone: A read error is the likely source, as a far larger clone sits one nucleotide away. The V and J genes are TRDV1 and TRDJ1; 8 positions match TRDD3. CDR3 length: 21 residues. Germline V gene lookup returns CDR1 TSWWSYY and CDR2 QGS. The CDR3 loop reads CALGELAFPRDWGFNTDKRIF. For the CDR3, the DNA is TGTGCTCTTGGGGAACTAGCCTTCCCACGGGACTGGGGGTTCAACACCGATAAACGCATCTTT.